The entry below describes one T cell receptor beta chain. At one boundary the junction diverges from the germline segment, which might be a read error. The entry originates in a study of tumor and adjacent non-tumor tissue in lung cancer. CDR3 size: 16 residues. Germline V CDR1 and CDR2: MNHNS, SASEGT. TCRbeta libraries were built with three rounds of nested PCR, modified from ARM-PCR. TCRdb itself ran the multiplex PCR reads through MiXCR, one entry per CDR3 protein. The table records around 200,000 distinct CDR3 sequences, 60% to 85% of them present only once. No cell sorting was done before RNA was extracted from the tissue.

The rearrangement links TRBV6-1 to TRBJ2-7; TRBD2 matches 9 bases. Sequencing was carried out using lung tumor tissue. The receptor was derived from a man in his sixties with non-small cell lung cancer. The CDR3 here is CASNAGTSWRGYEQYF. The CDR3 DNA is TGTGCCAGCAATGCGGGGACTAGCTGGAGGGGCTACGAGCAGTATTTC.